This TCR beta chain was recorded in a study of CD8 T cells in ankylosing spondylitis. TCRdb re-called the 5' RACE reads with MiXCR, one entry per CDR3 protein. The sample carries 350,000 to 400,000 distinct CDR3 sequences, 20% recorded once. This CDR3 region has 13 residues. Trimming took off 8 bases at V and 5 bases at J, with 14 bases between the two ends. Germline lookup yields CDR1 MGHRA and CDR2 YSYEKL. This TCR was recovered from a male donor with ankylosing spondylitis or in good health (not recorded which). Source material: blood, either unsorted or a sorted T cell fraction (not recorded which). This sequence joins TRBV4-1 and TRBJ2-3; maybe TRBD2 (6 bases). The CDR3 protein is CASRGGAEDTQYF. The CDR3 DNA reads TGCGCCAGCCGCGGCGGGGCAGAAGATACGCAGTATTTT.